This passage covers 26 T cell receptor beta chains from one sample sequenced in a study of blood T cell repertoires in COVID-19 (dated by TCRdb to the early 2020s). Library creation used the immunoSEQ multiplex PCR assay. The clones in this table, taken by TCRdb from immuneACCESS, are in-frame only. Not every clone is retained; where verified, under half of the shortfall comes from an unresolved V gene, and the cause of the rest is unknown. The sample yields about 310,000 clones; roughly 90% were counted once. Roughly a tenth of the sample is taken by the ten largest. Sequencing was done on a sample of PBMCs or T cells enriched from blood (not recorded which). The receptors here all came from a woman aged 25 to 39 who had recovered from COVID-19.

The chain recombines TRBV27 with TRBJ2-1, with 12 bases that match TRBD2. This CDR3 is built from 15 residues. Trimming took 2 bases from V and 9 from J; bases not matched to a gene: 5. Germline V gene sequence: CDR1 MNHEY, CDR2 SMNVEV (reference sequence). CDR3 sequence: CASSLRSSGRGEQFF. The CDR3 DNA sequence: TGTGCCAGCAGTTTAAGGTCTAGCGGGAGGGGTGAGCAGTTCTTC.

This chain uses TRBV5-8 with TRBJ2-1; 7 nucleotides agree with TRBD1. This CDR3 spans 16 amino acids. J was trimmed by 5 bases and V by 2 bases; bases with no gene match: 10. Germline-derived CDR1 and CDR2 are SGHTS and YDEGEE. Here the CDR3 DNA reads TGTGCCAGCAGCTTCCGGACAGGTAAAGCTGACAATGAGCAGTTCTTC. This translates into CASSFRTGKADNEQFF.

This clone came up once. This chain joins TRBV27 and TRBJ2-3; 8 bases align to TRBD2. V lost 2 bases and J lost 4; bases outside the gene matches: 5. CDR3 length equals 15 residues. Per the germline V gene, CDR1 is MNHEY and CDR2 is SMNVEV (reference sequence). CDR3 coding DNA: TGTGCCAGCAGTTTAGAAGCGGGAGCCCCAGATACGCAGTATTTT. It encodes CASSLEAGAPDTQYF.

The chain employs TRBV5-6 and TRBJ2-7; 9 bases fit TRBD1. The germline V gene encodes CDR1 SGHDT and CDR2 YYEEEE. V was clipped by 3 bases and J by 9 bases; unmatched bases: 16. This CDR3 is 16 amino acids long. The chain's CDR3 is CASSSGQGFSGFRQYF. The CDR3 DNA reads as TGTGCCAGCAGCTCCGGACAGGGGTTCTCTGGGTTCAGGCAGTACTTC.

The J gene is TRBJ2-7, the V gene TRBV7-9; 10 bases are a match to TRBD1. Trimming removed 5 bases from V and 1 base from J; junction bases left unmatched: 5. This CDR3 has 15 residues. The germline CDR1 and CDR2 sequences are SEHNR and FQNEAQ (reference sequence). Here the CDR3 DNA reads TGTGCCAGCAGCCTAGAGGACAGGGGGTCCTACGAGCAGTACTTC. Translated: CASSLEDRGSYEQYF.

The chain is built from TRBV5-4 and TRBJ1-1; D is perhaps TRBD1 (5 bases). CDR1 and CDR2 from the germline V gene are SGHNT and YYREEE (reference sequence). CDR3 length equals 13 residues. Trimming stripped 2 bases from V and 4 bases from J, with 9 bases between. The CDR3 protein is CASSFSGFTEAFF. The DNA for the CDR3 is TGTGCCAGCAGCTTTTCAGGGTTCACTGAAGCTTTCTTT.

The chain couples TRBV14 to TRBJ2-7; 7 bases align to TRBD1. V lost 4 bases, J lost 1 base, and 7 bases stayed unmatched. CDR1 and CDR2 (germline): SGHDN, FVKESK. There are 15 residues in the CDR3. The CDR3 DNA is TGTGCCAGCAGCCGCTCCGGGACAGTATCCTACGAGCAGTACTTC. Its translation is CASSRSGTVSYEQYF.

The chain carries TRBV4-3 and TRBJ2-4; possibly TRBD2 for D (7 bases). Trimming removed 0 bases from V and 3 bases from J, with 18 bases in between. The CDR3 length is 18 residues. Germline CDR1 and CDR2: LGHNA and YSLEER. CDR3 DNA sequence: TGCGCCAGCAGCCAAGATAGGGGGAGCGGGATTGTCAAAAACATTCAGTACTTC. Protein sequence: CASSQDRGSGIVKNIQYF.

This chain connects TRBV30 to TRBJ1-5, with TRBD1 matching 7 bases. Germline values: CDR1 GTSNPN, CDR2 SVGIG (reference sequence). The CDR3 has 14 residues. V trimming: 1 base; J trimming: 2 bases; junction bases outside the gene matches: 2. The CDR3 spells CAWSGTGGNQPQHF. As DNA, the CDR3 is TGTGCCTGGAGTGGCACAGGGGGCAATCAGCCCCAGCATTTT. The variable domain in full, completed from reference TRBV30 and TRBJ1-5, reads SQTIHQWPATLVQPVGSPLSLECTVEGTSNPNLYWYRQAAGRGLQLLFYSVGIGQISSEVPQNLSASRPQDRQFILSSKKLLLSDSGFYLCAWSGTGGNQPQHFGDGTRLSIL.

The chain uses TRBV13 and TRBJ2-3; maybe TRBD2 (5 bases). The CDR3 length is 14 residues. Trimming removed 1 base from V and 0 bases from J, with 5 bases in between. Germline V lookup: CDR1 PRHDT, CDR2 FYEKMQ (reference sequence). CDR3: CASSLERSTDTQYF. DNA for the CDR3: TGTGCCAGCAGCTTAGAGCGGAGCACAGATACGCAGTATTTT.

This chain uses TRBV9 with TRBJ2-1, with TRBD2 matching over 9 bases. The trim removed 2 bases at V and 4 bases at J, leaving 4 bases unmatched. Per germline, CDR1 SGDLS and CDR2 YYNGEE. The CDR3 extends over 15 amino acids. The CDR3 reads CASSVSGGEYNEQFF. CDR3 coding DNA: TGTGCCAGCAGCGTTAGCGGGGGAGAATACAATGAGCAGTTCTTC.

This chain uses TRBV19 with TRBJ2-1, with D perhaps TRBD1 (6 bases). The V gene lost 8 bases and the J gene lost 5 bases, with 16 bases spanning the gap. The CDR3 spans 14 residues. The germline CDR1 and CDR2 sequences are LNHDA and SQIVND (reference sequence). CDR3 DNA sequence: TGTGCCAGTTGCCCAGGGGCCTCAAACAATGAGCAGTTCTTC. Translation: CASCPGASNNEQFF.

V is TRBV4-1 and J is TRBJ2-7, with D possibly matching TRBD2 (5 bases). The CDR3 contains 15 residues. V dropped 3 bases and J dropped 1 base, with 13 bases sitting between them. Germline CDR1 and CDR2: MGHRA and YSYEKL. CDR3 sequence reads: CASSQSTSPSYEQYF. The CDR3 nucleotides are TGCGCCAGCAGCCAGTCCACTAGTCCGTCCTACGAGCAGTACTTC.

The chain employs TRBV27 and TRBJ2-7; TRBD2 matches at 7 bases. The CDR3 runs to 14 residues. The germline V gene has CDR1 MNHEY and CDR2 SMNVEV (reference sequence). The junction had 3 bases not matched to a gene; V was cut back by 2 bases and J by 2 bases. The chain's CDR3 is CASSLSGVTYEQYF. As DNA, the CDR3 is TGTGCCAGCAGTTTAAGCGGGGTTACCTACGAGCAGTACTTC.

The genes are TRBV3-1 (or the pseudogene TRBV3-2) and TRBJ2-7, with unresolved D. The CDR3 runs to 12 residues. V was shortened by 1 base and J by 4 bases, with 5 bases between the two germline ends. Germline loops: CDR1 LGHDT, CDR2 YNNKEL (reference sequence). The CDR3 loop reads CASSQAGYEQYF. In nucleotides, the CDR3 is TGTGCCAGCAGCCAAGCGGGTTACGAGCAGTACTTC.

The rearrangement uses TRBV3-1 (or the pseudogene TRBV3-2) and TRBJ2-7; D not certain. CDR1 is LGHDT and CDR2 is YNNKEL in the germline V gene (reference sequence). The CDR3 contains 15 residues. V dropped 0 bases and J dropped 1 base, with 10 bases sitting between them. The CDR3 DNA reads TGTGCCAGCAGCCAAGACGGCGGATTTTCCTACGAGCAGTACTTC. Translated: CASSQDGGFSYEQYF.

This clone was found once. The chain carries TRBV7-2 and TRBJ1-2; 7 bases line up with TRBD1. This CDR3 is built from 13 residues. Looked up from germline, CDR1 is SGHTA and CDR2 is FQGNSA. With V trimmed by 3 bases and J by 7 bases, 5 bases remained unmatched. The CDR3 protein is CASSFDRAGGYTF. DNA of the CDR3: TGTGCCAGCAGCTTTGACAGGGCTGGTGGCTACACCTTC.

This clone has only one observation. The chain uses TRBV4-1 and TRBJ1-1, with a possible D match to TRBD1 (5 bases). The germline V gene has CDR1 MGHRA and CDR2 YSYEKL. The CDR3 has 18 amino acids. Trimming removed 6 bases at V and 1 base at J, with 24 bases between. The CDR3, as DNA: TGCGCCAGCAGTCTATTTACTTTGACAGATTACTCGAACACTGAAGCTTTCTTT. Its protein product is CASSLFTLTDYSNTEAFF.

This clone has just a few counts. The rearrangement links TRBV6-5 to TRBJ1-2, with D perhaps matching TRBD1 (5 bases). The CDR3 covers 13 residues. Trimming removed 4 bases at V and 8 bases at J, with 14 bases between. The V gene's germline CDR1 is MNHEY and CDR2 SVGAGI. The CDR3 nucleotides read TGTGCCAGCAGTTTGATAAACTCAGGGGGCTACACCTTC. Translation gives CASSLINSGGYTF.

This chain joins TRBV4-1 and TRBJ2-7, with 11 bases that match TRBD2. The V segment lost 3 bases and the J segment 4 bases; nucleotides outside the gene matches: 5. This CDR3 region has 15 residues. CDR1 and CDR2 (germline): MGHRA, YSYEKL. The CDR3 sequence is CASSQMTSGTYEQYF. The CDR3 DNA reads TGCGCCAGCAGCCAGATGACTAGCGGGACGTACGAGCAGTACTTC.

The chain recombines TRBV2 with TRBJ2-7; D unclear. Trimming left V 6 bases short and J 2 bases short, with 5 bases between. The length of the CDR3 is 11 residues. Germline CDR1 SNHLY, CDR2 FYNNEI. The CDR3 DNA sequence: TGTGCCAGCAGCCCCACCTACGAGCAGTACTTC. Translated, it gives CASSPTYEQYF.

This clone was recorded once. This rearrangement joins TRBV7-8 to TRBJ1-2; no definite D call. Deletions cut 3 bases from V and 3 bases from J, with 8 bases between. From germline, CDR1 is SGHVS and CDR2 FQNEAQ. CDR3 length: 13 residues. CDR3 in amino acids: CASSLVADYGYTF. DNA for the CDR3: TGTGCCAGCAGCTTGGTCGCGGACTATGGCTACACCTTC.

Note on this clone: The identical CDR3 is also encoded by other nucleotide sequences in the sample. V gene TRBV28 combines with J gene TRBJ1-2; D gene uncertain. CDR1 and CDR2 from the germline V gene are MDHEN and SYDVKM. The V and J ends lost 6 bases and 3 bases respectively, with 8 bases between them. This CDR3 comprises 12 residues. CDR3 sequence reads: CASSLGDYGYTF. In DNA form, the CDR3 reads TGTGCCAGCAGCCTCGGAGACTATGGCTACACCTTC.

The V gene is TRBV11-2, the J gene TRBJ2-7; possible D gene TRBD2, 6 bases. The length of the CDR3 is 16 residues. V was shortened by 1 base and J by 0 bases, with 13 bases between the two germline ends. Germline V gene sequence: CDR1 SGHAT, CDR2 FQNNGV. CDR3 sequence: CASSLGGSGYSYEQYF. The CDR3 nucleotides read TGTGCCAGCAGCTTAGGGGGTAGCGGATACTCCTACGAGCAGTACTTC.

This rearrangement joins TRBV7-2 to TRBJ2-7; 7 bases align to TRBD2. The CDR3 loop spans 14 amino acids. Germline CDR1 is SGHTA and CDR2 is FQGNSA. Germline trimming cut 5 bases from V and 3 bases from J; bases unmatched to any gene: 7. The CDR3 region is CASSLASGLYEQYF. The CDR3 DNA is TGTGCCAGCAGCCTCGCTAGCGGACTCTACGAGCAGTACTTC.

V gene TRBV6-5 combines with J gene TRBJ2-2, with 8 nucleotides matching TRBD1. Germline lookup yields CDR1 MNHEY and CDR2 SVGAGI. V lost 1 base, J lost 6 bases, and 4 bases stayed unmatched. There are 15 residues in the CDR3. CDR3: CASSYLQGAAGELFF. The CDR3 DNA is TGTGCCAGCAGTTACTTGCAGGGGGCGGCCGGGGAGCTGTTTTTT.